This TCR beta chain was documented in a study of CD8 T cells in ankylosing spondylitis. TCRdb called the 5' RACE reads again in MiXCR, with one record for every CDR3 protein. The repertoire holds about 320,000 distinct CDR3 sequences, with roughly 10% as singletons. CDR1 is LNHNV, CDR2 YYDKDF, per germline (reference sequence). The CDR3 sequence is 15 residues long. V lost 0 bases, J lost 4 bases, and 12 bases lay in between. This chain joins TRBV15 and TRBJ1-2; no firm D call. The sequence was obtained from a female donor with ankylosing spondylitis or in good health (not recorded which). The sample comprised blood, either unsorted or a sorted T cell fraction (not recorded which). As DNA, the CDR3 is TGTGCCACCAGCAGAGATAGGCGGACGCTCTATGGCTACACCTTC. This sequence encodes CATSRDRRTLYGYTF.